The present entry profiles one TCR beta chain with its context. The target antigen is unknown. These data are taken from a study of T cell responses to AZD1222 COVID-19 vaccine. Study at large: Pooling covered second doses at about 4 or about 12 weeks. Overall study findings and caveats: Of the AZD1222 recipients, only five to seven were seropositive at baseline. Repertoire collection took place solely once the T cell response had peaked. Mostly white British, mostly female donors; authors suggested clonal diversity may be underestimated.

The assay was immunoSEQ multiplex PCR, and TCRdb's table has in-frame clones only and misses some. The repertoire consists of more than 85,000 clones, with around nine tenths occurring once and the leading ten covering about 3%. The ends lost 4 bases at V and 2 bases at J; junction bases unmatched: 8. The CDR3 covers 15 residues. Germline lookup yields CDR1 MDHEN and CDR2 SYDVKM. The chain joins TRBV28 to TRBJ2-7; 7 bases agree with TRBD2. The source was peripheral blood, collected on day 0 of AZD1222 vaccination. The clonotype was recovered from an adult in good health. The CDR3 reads CASSSPSGNPYEQYF. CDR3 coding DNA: TGTGCCAGCAGTTCCCCAAGCGGGAATCCCTACGAGCAGTACTTC.